Presented here are 17 T cell receptor beta chains from one specimen sequenced in a study of blood T cell repertoires in COVID-19. The table came from immunoSEQ multiplex PCR; TCRdb's copy has only in-frame clones and leaves some out. The sample holds tens of thousands of clones, around nine tenths seen once. Sequenced sample: peripheral blood. All receptors come from a woman older than 75 with acute or convalescent COVID-19.

The chain uses TRBV11-2 and TRBJ1-3, with D maybe TRBD1 (5 bases). V dropped 0 bases and J dropped 7 bases, with 10 bases sitting between them. Germline V gene data show CDR1 as SGHAT and CDR2 as FQNNGV. This CDR3 spans 14 amino acids. The CDR3 sequence: CASSLDRVGNTIYF. CDR3 DNA sequence: TGTGCCAGCAGCTTAGACAGGGTCGGGAACACCATATATTTT.

This chain connects TRBV7-9 to TRBJ1-4; D unresolved. From germline, CDR1 is SEHNR and CDR2 FQNEAQ (reference sequence). With 4 bases removed from V and 2 bases from J, the gap between germline ends came to 11 bases. The CDR3 spans 15 residues. The CDR3 DNA reads as TGTGCCAGCAGCTCGGCAGGTTTCACTAATGAAAAACTGTTTTTT. Translation gives CASSSAGFTNEKLFF.

This clone has a handful of counts. The chain combines TRBV18 with TRBJ1-2; D is unresolved. V was clipped by 3 bases and J by 8 bases, with 25 bases between them. CDR1 and CDR2 from the germline V gene are KGHSH and LQKENI. This CDR3 spans 17 amino acids. The CDR3: CASSPSHGLRPYGGYTF. The CDR3 DNA is TGTGCCAGCTCACCTAGTCATGGGCTAAGGCCCTACGGAGGCTACACCTTC.

This chain joins TRBV28 and TRBJ2-3; maybe TRBD1 (6 bases). The CDR3 spans 13 residues. V lost 2 bases, J lost 6 bases, and 9 bases lay in between. The V gene's germline CDR1 is MDHEN and CDR2 SYDVKM. This CDR3 is CASSLAGEDTQYF. CDR3 DNA: TGTGCCAGCAGTTTAGCAGGGGAGGATACGCAGTATTTT.

The chain employs TRBV18 and TRBJ1-4; TRBD1 aligns across 8 bases. Germline CDR1 KGHSH, CDR2 LQKENI. J gave up 4 bases and V 0 bases, and 4 bases lay outside the gene matches. The length of the CDR3 is 16 residues. CDR3 region: CASSPPGQGNNEKLFF. Here the CDR3 DNA reads TGTGCCAGCTCACCACCCGGACAGGGCAATAATGAAAAACTGTTTTTT.

This rearrangement joins TRBV11-3 to TRBJ2-1; D might be TRBD2 (5 bases). The CDR3 covers 19 residues. Per germline, CDR1 SGHNT and CDR2 YENEEA. Between the trimmed V and J ends, which lost 2 bases and 4 bases, there was a span of 24 bases. CDR3 DNA sequence: TGTGCCAGCAGCTTAAGCGGAACGTGGGAATCGCCAAATTACAATGAGCAGTTCTTC. Translated, it gives CASSLSGTWESPNYNEQFF.

This clone was recorded a few times. The chain recombines TRBV12-5 with TRBJ1-3; 7 bases line up with TRBD1. Looked up from germline, CDR1 is LGHNT and CDR2 is FRNRAP. The CDR3 totals 17 residues. V gave up 0 bases and J gave up 0 bases; unmatched junction bases: 5. CDR3 bases: TGTGCTAGTGGTTTGGTACTGGGACAGATCTCTGGAAACACCATATATTTT. It yields the protein CASGLVLGQISGNTIYF.

This clone has a single count. This chain joins TRBV19 and TRBJ2-1; weak D call: TRBD2 (5 bases). The germline V gene has CDR1 LNHDA and CDR2 SQIVND (reference sequence). The CDR3 covers 14 residues. Trimming left V 7 bases short and J 0 bases short, with 10 bases between. CDR3 nucleotides: TGTGCCAGTACCCGAGGGAACTCCTACAATGAGCAGTTCTTC. This sequence encodes CASTRGNSYNEQFF.

J is TRBJ1-2 and V is TRBV5-6; TRBD1 might be the D (6 bases). Germline CDR1 and CDR2: SGHDT and YYEEEE. V lost 4 bases to trimming and J lost 2 bases, with 12 bases between them. The CDR3 totals 14 residues. The DNA for the CDR3 is TGTGCCAGCAGCCCCTCCGGACAGAACTATGGCTACACCTTC. Translated: CASSPSGQNYGYTF.

The rearrangement links TRBV2 to TRBJ2-7; 8 bases map to TRBD1. This CDR3 is built from 14 residues. V lost 11 bases to trimming and J lost 1 base; unmatched junction nucleotides: 10. Per germline, CDR1 SNHLY and CDR2 FYNNEI. The CDR3 nucleotides are TGTGCCTCAGCCCTGGGGACAGGTTCCTACGAGCAGTACTTC. This gives the protein CASALGTGSYEQYF. The whole variable domain, filled in from reference TRBV2 and TRBJ2-7, reads EPEVTQTPSHQVTQMGQEVILRCVPISNHLYFYWYRQILGQKVEFLVSFYNNEISEKSEIFDDQFSVERPDGSNFTLKIRSTKLEDSAMYFCASALGTGSYEQYFGPGTRLTVT.

This clone was seen more than once but under ten times. The chain combines TRBV27 with TRBJ1-2; unclear D gene. Per germline, CDR1 MNHEY and CDR2 SMNVEV (reference sequence). V dropped 5 bases and J dropped 1 base, with 8 bases sitting between them. The CDR3 covers 13 residues. The CDR3 reads CASSPDYNYGYTF. The CDR3 region has the DNA TGTGCCAGCAGTCCAGACTATAACTATGGCTACACCTTC.

The chain carries TRBV7-2 and TRBJ1-2; 7 bases are shared with TRBD1. The CDR3 length is 14 residues. Germline V gene data show CDR1 as SGHTA and CDR2 as FQGNSA. Germline trimming cut 4 bases from V and 2 bases from J; bases unmatched to any gene: 4. CDR3 region: CASSSKTGNYGYTF. The CDR3 nucleotides read TGTGCCAGCAGCTCCAAGACAGGGAACTATGGCTACACCTTC.

Only a few counts were recorded for this clone. V is TRBV18 and J is TRBJ2-7; D is uncertain. V was pared by 2 bases and J by 6 bases, with 8 bases between. CDR1 and CDR2 from the germline V gene are KGHSH and LQKENI. CDR3 length: 12 amino acids. CDR3 sequence reads: CASSPEAGEQYF. DNA for the CDR3: TGTGCCAGCTCACCAGAGGCTGGCGAGCAGTACTTC.

The chain recombines TRBV2 with TRBJ2-7, with D perhaps TRBD1 (7 bases). V lost 6 bases, J lost 1 base, and 13 bases lay in between. The CDR3 is 14 residues long. CDR1 SNHLY and CDR2 FYNNEI come from the germline V gene. The CDR3 DNA reads as TGTGCCAGCAGCCCGACAGGGAGGTCCTACGAGCAGTACTTC. It codes for CASSPTGRSYEQYF. The whole variable domain, remainder taken from reference TRBV2 and TRBJ2-7, is EPEVTQTPSHQVTQMGQEVILRCVPISNHLYFYWYRQILGQKVEFLVSFYNNEISEKSEIFDDQFSVERPDGSNFTLKIRSTKLEDSAMYFCASSPTGRSYEQYFGPGTRLTVT.

The chain carries TRBV27 and TRBJ2-5, with 16 bases aligning to TRBD2. Germline CDR1 MNHEY, CDR2 SMNVEV (reference sequence). The CDR3 has 16 residues. V trimming: 7 bases; J trimming: 9 bases; junction bases outside the gene matches: 11. This CDR3 reads CASTAMGLAGGTAQYF. DNA of the CDR3: TGTGCCAGCACCGCCATGGGACTAGCGGGGGGGACGGCCCAGTACTTC.

The chain is built from TRBV29-1 and TRBJ1-5; D gene uncertain. CDR1 and CDR2 (germline): SQVTM, ANQGSEA. Trimming shortened V by 4 bases and J by 5 bases, and 9 bases separated the two germline ends. The CDR3 is 12 residues long. CDR3 sequence: CSVGTADQPQHF. CDR3 sequence (DNA): TGCAGCGTTGGCACAGCCGATCAGCCCCAGCATTTT.

The rearrangement links TRBV3-1 (or the pseudogene TRBV3-2) to TRBJ2-1; TRBD1 matches at 7 bases. CDR3 length: 15 residues. Per the germline V gene, CDR1 is LGHDT and CDR2 is YNNKEL (reference sequence). J was trimmed by 7 bases and V by 4 bases; bases with no gene match: 10. The CDR3 is CASSPRQGIGNEQFF. CDR3 coding DNA: TGTGCCAGCAGCCCCCGACAGGGCATAGGGAATGAGCAGTTCTTC.